This T cell receptor beta chain was identified in a study of blood T cell repertoires in COVID-19. Study-level background: Sites across the United States, Italy and Spain contributed samples from acute and convalescent COVID-19. From T cells, B-cell-depleted T cells, or PBMCs came the material, which was cDNA or gDNA.

Germline loops: CDR1 SGHRS, CDR2 YFSETQ. Trimming cost V 3 bases and J 5 bases, with 17 bases left between them. CDR3 size: 15 residues. Sequencing used immunoSEQ multiplex PCR; TCRdb keeps in-frame clones, though not all of them. Among 250,000 to 300,000 clones, about nine tenths were seen once, and the ten largest hold around a sixth. The age range of participants was about 18 to 95 years, with residence in about two dozen US areas. The V call is TRBV5-1, the J call TRBJ2-5; tentative D call: TRBD2 (7 bases). Sequencing was carried out using PBMCs or T cells enriched from blood (not recorded which). This TCR was recovered from a young man who had recovered from COVID-19. CDR3 sequence (DNA): TGCGCCAGCAGCTGGGAGGGGGGAGCGGTCGAGACCCAGTACTTC. Translating gives CASSWEGGAVETQYF.